This T cell receptor (beta chain) emerged from a study of blood T cell repertoires in COVID-19. Study-level background: The United States, Italy and Spain were the sources of the acute and convalescent COVID-19 samples. From T cells, B-cell-depleted T cells, or PBMCs came the material, which was cDNA or gDNA.

The Seattle patients, enrolled during active infection, were followed longitudinally. The CDR3 extends over 13 amino acids. Trimming took off 5 bases at V and 6 bases at J, with 13 bases between the two ends. In the authors' methods: Reference gene primer amplification gave nucleated cell count estimates. The assay was immunoSEQ multiplex PCR, and TCRdb's table has in-frame clones only and misses some. V, J and clone size reflect that table, while D and trimming were determined from the DNA. The data show 440,000 or so clones, around nine tenths seen once. Sequencing input: peripheral blood. The sequence was collected from a woman between 40 and 50 years old with COVID-19, enrolled during active disease. The rearrangement joins TRBV12-3 or TRBV12-4 to TRBJ1-1; unclear D gene. The CDR3 region is CASSRNGVAEAFF. CDR3 in DNA: TGTGCCAGCAGTCGGAACGGGGTGGCTGAAGCTTTCTTT.